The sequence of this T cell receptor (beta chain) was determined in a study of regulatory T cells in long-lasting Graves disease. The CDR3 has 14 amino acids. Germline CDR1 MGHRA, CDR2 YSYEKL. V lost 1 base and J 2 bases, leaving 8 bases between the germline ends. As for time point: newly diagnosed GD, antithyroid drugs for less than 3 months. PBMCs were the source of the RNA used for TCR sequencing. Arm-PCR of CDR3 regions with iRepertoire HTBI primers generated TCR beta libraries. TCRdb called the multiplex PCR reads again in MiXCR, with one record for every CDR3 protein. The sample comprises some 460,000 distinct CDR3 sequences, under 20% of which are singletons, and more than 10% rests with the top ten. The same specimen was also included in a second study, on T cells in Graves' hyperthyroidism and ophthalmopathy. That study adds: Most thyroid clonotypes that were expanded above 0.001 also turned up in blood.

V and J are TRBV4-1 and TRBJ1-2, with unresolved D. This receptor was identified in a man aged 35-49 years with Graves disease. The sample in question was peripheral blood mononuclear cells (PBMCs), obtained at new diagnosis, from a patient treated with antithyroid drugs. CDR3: CASSQVSGNYGYTF. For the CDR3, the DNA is TGCGCCAGCAGCCAAGTATCGGGGAACTATGGCTACACCTTC.